This is a list of T cell receptor beta chains from one sample in a study of naive and memory T cell subsets. Via MiXCR, TCRdb re-called the UMI-ligation and nested PCR reads, giving one row per CDR3 protein. Among 120,000 to 150,000 distinct CDR3 sequences listed, about 23% were seen once. The sequenced material came from naive CD4+ T cells from blood. The origin of the receptors is a human donor in good health. Each CDR3 is given with its conserved first and last residue. A D gene is named only where the DNA matches it firmly. Only part of the rows carry a size: once, few, many, or a class if the clone is expanded.

D: NA; V: TRBV28; size: NA; J: TRBJ2-3; DNA: TGTGCCAGCAGTCAACCCCCCACAGATACGCAGTATTTT; CDR3: CASSQPPTDTQYF
D: TRBD1; V: TRBV6-5; size: NA; J: TRBJ2-5; DNA: TGTGCCAGCAGAACCACAGGGGGCAGAGAGACCCAGTACTTC; CDR3: CASRTTGGRETQYF
D: NA; V: TRBV29-1; size: few; J: TRBJ1-6; DNA: TGCAGCGTTGGGGTTTCTGGTAATAATTCACCCCTCCACTTT; CDR3: CSVGVSGNNSPLHF
D: NA; V: TRBV12-3/TRBV12-4; size: few; J: TRBJ1-5; DNA: TGTGCCAGCAGTTTAGGGCATCAGCCCCAGCATTTT; CDR3: CASSLGHQPQHF
D: TRBD1; V: TRBV28; size: NA; J: TRBJ1-5; DNA: TGTGCCAGCAGCGAGACAGGGGAGAGAAGGCAGCCCCAGCATTTT; CDR3: CASSETGERRQPQHF
D: NA; V: TRBV12-3/TRBV12-4; size: NA; J: TRBJ1-1; DNA: TGTGCCAGCACCAGGGGCACTGAAGCTTTCTTT; CDR3: CASTRGTEAFF
D: NA; V: TRBV19; size: NA; J: TRBJ2-1; DNA: TGTGCCAGTAGTATTATGGGCAGGGGAATTTTTGGCAATGAGCAGTTCTTC; CDR3: CASSIMGRGIFGNEQFF
D: NA; V: TRBV4-1; size: NA; J: TRBJ2-4; DNA: TGCGCCAGCAGCCAAGTCTTGAATGCCCTCGTATTTCAGTACTTC; CDR3: CASSQVLNALVFQYF
D: TRBD1; V: TRBV7-9; size: NA; J: TRBJ2-3; DNA: TGTGCCAGCACCCCGAGCCCACCTCTCCGACAGGGGACCCACACAGATACGCAGTATTTT; CDR3: CASTPSPPLRQGTHTDTQYF
D: TRBD2; V: TRBV7-2; size: many; J: TRBJ2-2; DNA: TGTGCCAGCAGCTTAGGAATTGTGACTAGCGGTGTGAACACCGGGGAGCTGTTTTTT; CDR3: CASSLGIVTSGVNTGELFF
D: NA; V: TRBV20-1; size: NA; J: TRBJ2-7; DNA: TGCAGTGCTAGTCAGGGGACCGAGCAGTACTTC; CDR3: CSASQGTEQYF
D: NA; V: TRBV5-1; size: NA; J: TRBJ2-5; DNA: TGCGCCAGCAGCTTGGATTATAGTTTGGACGAGACCCAGTACTTC; CDR3: CASSLDYSLDETQYF
D: NA; V: TRBV25-1; size: once; J: TRBJ2-2; DNA: TGTGCCAGCAGTGAATCCGGGTTCGCGAACACCGGGGAGCTGTTTTTT; CDR3: CASSESGFANTGELFF
D: NA; V: TRBV6-2/TRBV6-3; size: NA; J: TRBJ2-3; DNA: TGTGCCAGCAGGCGACCGGGACTCACAGATACGCAGTATTTT; CDR3: CASRRPGLTDTQYF
D: NA; V: TRBV30; size: few; J: TRBJ1-5; DNA: TGTGCCTGGACACTTGATAGCAATCAGCCCCAGCATTTT; CDR3: CAWTLDSNQPQHF
D: NA; V: TRBV6-6; size: many; J: TRBJ1-5; DNA: TGTGCCAGCAGCCGGGACATGAGCAATCAGCCCCAGCATTTT; CDR3: CASSRDMSNQPQHF
D: TRBD1; V: TRBV28; size: few; J: TRBJ1-1; DNA: TGTGCCAGCAGTCAACCGGGACAGAAAATCTTT; CDR3: CASSQPGQKIF
D: NA; V: TRBV20-1; size: NA; J: TRBJ2-7; DNA: TGCAGTGCTAGATTAGACAGCTACGAGCAGTACTTC; CDR3: CSARLDSYEQYF
D: NA; V: TRBV18; size: few; J: TRBJ2-4; DNA: TGTGCCAGCTCACCGCGGCTAGTCGACATTCAGTACTTC; CDR3: CASSPRLVDIQYF
D: TRBD2; V: TRBV19; size: many; J: TRBJ2-1; DNA: TGTGCCAGTAGTACTCGGACTAGCGGAATCTCCTACAATGAGCAGTTCTTC; CDR3: CASSTRTSGISYNEQFF
D: NA; V: TRBV4-1; size: NA; J: TRBJ2-1; DNA: TGCGCCAGCAGCCAAGAATCTACGACTAGCTCCTACAATGAGCAGTTCTTC; CDR3: CASSQESTTSSYNEQFF
D: NA; V: TRBV2; size: NA; J: TRBJ1-2; DNA: TGTGCCAGCAGTGAAGGTCATCGGGGCTACACCTTC; CDR3: CASSEGHRGYTF
D: NA; V: TRBV10-1; size: NA; J: TRBJ2-1; DNA: TGCGCCAGCAGTGACAGGCACAATGAGCAGTTCTTC; CDR3: CASSDRHNEQFF
D: TRBD1; V: TRBV20-1; size: many; J: TRBJ1-3; DNA: TGCAGTGCTCAGGACAGGGGGTCTGGAAACACCATATATTTT; CDR3: CSAQDRGSGNTIYF
D: TRBD2; V: TRBV6-5; size: NA; J: TRBJ2-3; DNA: TGTGCCAGCAGTTCGGGACTAGGTATGGGTACGCAGTATTTT; CDR3: CASSSGLGMGTQYF
D: TRBD1; V: TRBV10-3; size: NA; J: TRBJ2-2; DNA: TGTGCCATCAGCAGGACAGGGGGTGATCGGACCGGGGAGCTGTTTTTT; CDR3: CAISRTGGDRTGELFF
D: NA; V: TRBV10-3; size: NA; J: TRBJ2-7; DNA: TGTGCCATCAGCGGTAGACGCCAGATGTTGTACGAGCAGTACTTC; CDR3: CAISGRRQMLYEQYF
D: NA; V: TRBV28; size: NA; J: TRBJ1-1; DNA: TGTGCCAGCAGTTTACCTTCTTGGACTGAAGCTTTCTTT; CDR3: CASSLPSWTEAFF
D: NA; V: TRBV18; size: NA; J: TRBJ2-7; DNA: TGTGCCAGCTCACCCTACGGAGACAGCCCAGCCTACGAGCAGTACTTC; CDR3: CASSPYGDSPAYEQYF